One and the same sample provided the 5 T cell receptor beta chains below, sequenced in a study of shared clonotypes between healthy human individuals. In the naive CD8 group, cells lacked CD45RO and were positively selected for CCR7, so terminally differentiated effector memory CD45RA+ cells were left out. The method was immunoSEQ multiplex PCR; TCRdb's version includes in-frame clones alone and lacks a portion of them. The table includes more than 2 million clones, around 95% detected once. Input material: naive CD8+ T cells from PBMCs. The receptors stem from a man aged 18 to 29 in good health. Some clones in this sample may be carry-over from other donors' samples.

The chain carries TRBV7-9 and TRBJ2-5, with 10 bases aligning to TRBD1. Germline V CDR1 and CDR2: SEHNR, FQNEAQ (reference sequence). CDR3 length: 17 amino acids. V lost 5 bases and J lost 3; bases outside the gene matches: 12. The CDR3 DNA reads TGTGCCAGCAGCGATATGTCTGACAGGGGGCCCGAAGAGACCCAGTACTTC. This encodes CASSDMSDRGPEETQYF.

A word on this clone: Other DNA sequences in this specimen translate into the identical CDR3. The genes are TRBV28 and TRBJ2-7; possible D gene TRBD2, 6 bases. The CDR3 contains 13 residues. The germline CDR1 and CDR2 sequences are MDHEN and SYDVKM. V lost 3 bases and J 3 bases, leaving 9 bases between the germline ends. The CDR3 coding sequence is TGTGCCAGCAGTTTCTACGGGAGCTACGAGCAGTACTTC. Its protein product is CASSFYGSYEQYF.

Regarding this clone: Different DNA sequences within this sample yield the same CDR3. The chain recombines TRBV27 with TRBJ2-1; the D is unclear. V gave up 2 bases and J gave up 0 bases, with 8 bases separating them. The CDR3 totals 15 residues. CDR1 and CDR2 (germline): MNHEY, SMNVEV (reference sequence). Here the CDR3 DNA reads TGTGCCAGCAGTTTACGCGGAAGCTCCTACAATGAGCAGTTCTTC. It translates to CASSLRGSSYNEQFF.

This chain links TRBV6-5 with TRBJ1-5; 7 nucleotides align to TRBD1. CDR1 and CDR2 (germline): MNHEY, SVGAGI. The CDR3 runs to 11 residues. Germline trimming cut 7 bases from V and 14 bases from J; bases unmatched to any gene: 8. Here the CDR3 DNA reads TGTGCCAGCACCGGCGGGGGGACAGAGCATTTT. This translates into CASTGGGTEHF.

The chain employs TRBV6-5 and TRBJ1-4; no firm D call. The length of the CDR3 is 16 residues. Between the trimmed V and J ends, which lost 2 bases and 8 bases, there was a span of 18 bases. Germline V CDR1 and CDR2: MNHEY, SVGAGI. CDR3 residues: CASSYRVMAEGEKLFF. The DNA of the CDR3 is TGTGCCAGCAGTTACAGGGTCATGGCCGAGGGCGAAAAACTGTTTTTT.